This T cell receptor beta chain was obtained from a study of response to subunit inactivated influenza vaccine. General observations from the study: Authors proposed each seasonal influenza vaccination draws in few new T cells.

MiXCR, run by TCRdb on the RT-PCR reads, gives a single entry per CDR3 protein. The sample has a few hundred thousand distinct CDR3 sequences, 11% to 15% seen once. The CDR3 length is 15 residues. CDR1 and CDR2 from the germline V gene are MNHNS and SASEGT. Germline trimming cut 6 bases from V and 1 base from J; bases unmatched to any gene: 8. This clonotype was detected a few times. Antigen unknown. The material was PBMCs from blood, obtained approximately 12 days after vaccination. The chain links TRBV6-1 to TRBJ1-1, with TRBD1 identical over 7 bases. The clonotype originates from a man aged 45-60 years who received an inactivated influenza vaccine. The CDR3 region has the DNA TGTGCCAGCAGCCCACCCGGGACAGCGAACACTGAAGCTTTCTTT. Its translation is CASSPPGTANTEAFF.